What follows describes a single T cell receptor beta chain. Its target is not known. The record originates from a study of early stage breast cancer tumors. Study-level background: Most invasive tumors, about 75% of the 16, were ER+/PR+/HER2-.

Each sample had two DNA replicates, roughly 0.5 ug blood or roughly 1.4 ug tissue. TCRdb keeps only in-frame clones here, not all; method: immunoSEQ multiplex PCR. The sample has around 13,000 clones; approximately 80% are singletons. The CDR3 is 12 amino acids. Trimming took off 6 bases at V and 6 bases at J, with 12 bases between the two ends. The germline V gene encodes CDR1 MNHNS and CDR2 SASEGT. Regarding the study as a whole: Tumors had about 2.5-fold higher T cell density and higher clonality than adjacent normal breast tissue.

Sufficient DNA from normal breast often required roughly 90-310 mg tissue. The TCR was taken from a person aged 45 to 59 with breast cancer. Sequenced: normal breast tissue next to the tumor. The V gene is TRBV6-1, the J gene TRBJ2-7, with TRBD2 as a possible D gene (5 bases). Here the CDR3 DNA reads TGTGCCAGCAGACGCCCCGAGGGCGAGCAGTACTTC. Its protein product is CASRRPEGEQYF.